A single sample gave rise to the 10 T cell receptor beta chains below, sequenced in a study of CD8 T cells in Susac syndrome. Random hexamers served to reverse transcribe about 0.5 to 1 ug RNA. MiXCR, run by TCRdb on the immunoSEQ multiplex PCR reads, gives a single entry per CDR3 protein. Of approximately 200,000 distinct CDR3 sequences listed, 95% are singletons. The sequencing sample was made of CD4+ T cells from PBMCs. The receptor set was obtained from a human donor with multiple sclerosis.

The chain joins TRBV12-3 or TRBV12-4 to TRBJ1-3; D is ambiguous. The CDR3 is made up of 14 amino acids. The V end was cut by 3 bases, the J end by 0 bases, with 6 bases between. The CDR3: CASSLGHSGNTIYF. The CDR3 DNA reads as TGTGCCAGCAGTTTGGGCCACTCTGGAAACACCATATATTTT.

The V and J genes are TRBV3-1 and TRBJ1-6; D call uncertain. The CDR3 length is 15 residues. With 1 base removed from V and 7 bases from J, the gap between germline ends came to 11 bases. CDR1 LGHDT and CDR2 YNNKEL come from the germline V gene (reference sequence). The CDR3 bases are TGTGCCAGCAGCCAAGTCCCCTCCGAAAATTCACCCCTCCACTTT. Protein: CASSQVPSENSPLHF.

The chain employs TRBV20-1 and TRBJ1-2; TRBD1 aligns across 7 bases. This CDR3 region has 11 residues. From germline, CDR1 is DFQATT and CDR2 SNEGSKA (reference sequence). Trimming at V came to 3 bases and at J to 10 bases, leaving 5 bases not matched to a gene. The CDR3 sequence: CSASRQGDYTF. The CDR3 DNA sequence: TGCAGTGCTAGCCGACAGGGCGACTACACCTTC.

This clonotype was seen just once. V is TRBV20-1 and J is TRBJ1-5; 8 bases are shared with TRBD1. Losses at the gene ends were 0 bases for V and 6 bases for J; bases not matched to a gene: 7. Germline V gene lookup returns CDR1 DFQATT and CDR2 SNEGSKA (reference sequence). This CDR3 spans 15 amino acids. The CDR3 DNA reads as TGCAGTGCTAGAGATTTCCCAGGGGGCTTTCAGCCCCAGCATTTT. It encodes CSARDFPGGFQPQHF.

The chain carries TRBV2 and TRBJ1-1, with a tentative D call TRBD1 (5 bases). Trimming removed 11 bases from V and 1 base from J, with 14 bases in between. Per the germline V gene, CDR1 is SNHLY and CDR2 is FYNNEI. The CDR3 is 13 amino acids. CDR3 sequence (DNA): TGTGCCGGACAACAGGAGACGAACACTGAAGCTTTCTTT. Translation: CAGQQETNTEAFF.

This chain uses TRBV9 with TRBJ1-1; TRBD1 is a possible D gene (6 bases). Trimming removed 1 base at V and 1 base at J, with 17 bases between. The CDR3 runs to 17 residues. CDR1 SGDLS and CDR2 YYNGEE come from the germline V gene. The CDR3 sequence: CASSVRPRDNWNTEAFF. The CDR3 region has the DNA TGTGCCAGCAGCGTACGGCCCAGGGACAATTGGAACACTGAAGCTTTCTTT.

The chain is built from TRBV18 and TRBJ2-3; D ambiguous. V lost 5 bases and J lost 6, with 6 bases in between. The CDR3 covers 11 residues. CDR1 KGHSH and CDR2 LQKENI come from the germline V gene. CDR3 amino acids: CASSTADTQYF. CDR3 DNA sequence: TGTGCCAGCTCAACAGCGGATACGCAGTATTTT. The whole variable domain, filled in from reference TRBV18 and TRBJ2-3, reads NAGVMQNPRHLVRRRGQEARLRCSPMKGHSHVYWYRQLPEEGLKFMVYLQKENIIDESGMPKERFSAEFPKEGPSILRIQQVVRGDSAAYFCASSTADTQYFGPGTRLTVL.

The chain uses TRBV3-1 and TRBJ2-2; D might be TRBD1 (6 bases). V dropped 3 bases and J dropped 7 bases, with 18 bases sitting between them. This CDR3 is built from 16 residues. Germline lookup yields CDR1 LGHDT and CDR2 YNNKEL (reference sequence). The CDR3: CASSHPVQGTVGELFF. CDR3 DNA: TGTGCCAGCAGCCATCCCGTGCAGGGGACGGTCGGGGAGCTGTTTTTT.

The chain uses TRBV2 and TRBJ2-1, with D hard to call. CDR3 size: 15 residues. V was cut by 7 bases and J by 0 bases, with 13 bases left in between. From germline, CDR1 is SNHLY and CDR2 FYNNEI. The CDR3 sequence: CASNPLGPSYNEQFF. As DNA, the CDR3 is TGTGCCAGCAACCCCTTGGGCCCCTCCTACAATGAGCAGTTCTTC. The full variable domain, rest sourced from reference TRBV2 and TRBJ2-1, is EPEVTQTPSHQVTQMGQEVILRCVPISNHLYFYWYRQILGQKVEFLVSFYNNEISEKSEIFDDQFSVERPDGSNFTLKIRSTKLEDSAMYFCASNPLGPSYNEQFFGPGTRLTVL.

The chain is built from TRBV5-1 and TRBJ2-3, with D possibly matching TRBD1 (5 bases). The CDR3 loop spans 14 amino acids. The germline V gene encodes CDR1 SGHRS and CDR2 YFSETQ. The V end lost 4 bases, the J end lost 0 bases, and 9 bases lay between the germline ends. CDR3 region: CASSDRQSTDTQYF. The DNA of the CDR3 is TGCGCCAGCAGCGACAGACAAAGCACAGATACGCAGTATTTT. Full variable domain (outside the CDR3, taken from reference TRBV5-1 and TRBJ2-3): KAGVTQTPRYLIKTRGQQVTLSCSPISGHRSVSWYQQTPGQGLQFLFEYFSETQRNKGNFPGRFSGRQFSNSRSEMNVSTLELGDSALYLCASSDRQSTDTQYFGPGTRLTVL.